Listed here are 11 T cell receptor beta chains from one sample, sequenced in a study of cytomegalovirus exposure and HLA in healthy donors (dated by TCRdb to the late 2010s). The library was prepared using the immunoSEQ multiplex PCR assay. For the multiplex PCR, a mixture combining 60 forward primers for TCR Vbeta segments and 13 reverse primers for TCR Jbeta segments was used. In its TCRdb copy, this immuneACCESS table keeps in-frame sequences only and misses some clones. Where compared with another copy, unresolved V genes explain less than half of these, and the others have no known cause. This sample is represented by 100,000 to 150,000 clones; approximately 81% of them were singletons. Under 4.5% of the sample is in the top ten clones. Sequences were obtained from PBMCs. These receptors came from a man between 18 and 35 years old in good health and CMV-seropositive.

The chain has TRBV4-3 and TRBJ2-1; the match to TRBD2 covers 8 bases. Unmatched junction bases numbered 3, after V lost 3 bases and J lost 5 bases. CDR3 size: 14 residues. Germline CDR1 LGHNA, CDR2 YSLEER. The CDR3 loop reads CASSQGTRDNEQFF. CDR3 in DNA: TGCGCCAGCAGCCAGGGGACTAGGGACAATGAGCAGTTCTTC.

This clone has more than one count but fewer than ten. The chain uses TRBV19 and TRBJ1-1; no firm D call. The V gene lost 4 bases and the J gene lost 8 bases, with 11 bases spanning the gap. The CDR3 has 12 amino acids. Germline CDR1 LNHDA, CDR2 SQIVND (reference sequence). CDR3 region: CASSSLQKEAFF. The CDR3 nucleotides read TGTGCCAGTAGTAGCTTGCAGAAGGAAGCTTTCTTT.

The table lists this clone with a few counts. This chain connects TRBV27 to TRBJ2-7, with 7 bases identical to TRBD1. Germline V CDR1 and CDR2: MNHEY, SMNVEV (reference sequence). The CDR3 extends over 16 amino acids. Losses at the gene ends were 6 bases for V and 0 bases for J; bases not matched to a gene: 11. CDR3 loop: CASRPRDSYSSYEQYF. Here the CDR3 DNA reads TGTGCCAGCAGGCCCCGGGACAGTTATAGCTCCTACGAGCAGTACTTC.

The V gene is TRBV19, the J gene TRBJ2-7; perhaps TRBD1 as D (7 bases). This CDR3 is built from 14 residues. The ends were cut back, 7 bases at V and 3 bases at J, with 16 bases in the middle. Germline CDR1 and CDR2: LNHDA and SQIVND (reference sequence). CDR3 nucleotide sequence: TGTGCCAGTAAGACGAGACAGGGACTCTACGAGCAGTACTTC. Its protein product is CASKTRQGLYEQYF.

This clone was counted once. The chain employs TRBV4-3 and TRBJ2-2; D is possibly TRBD1 (7 bases). In germline, CDR1 is LGHNA, CDR2 YSLEER. V dropped 1 base and J dropped 5 bases, with 17 bases sitting between them. The CDR3 runs 17 residues. The CDR3 bases are TGCGCCAGCAGCCAAGGAGGGGGGACAGAGTCAACCGGGGAGCTGTTTTTT. It translates to CASSQGGGTESTGELFF.

Of note for this clone: A read error may produce the germline difference seen at one junction end. This chain links TRBV15 with TRBJ1-6; D unresolved. CDR3 length: 16 amino acids. Per the germline V gene, CDR1 is LNHNV and CDR2 is YYDKDF (reference sequence). In DNA form, the CDR3 reads TGTACCACCAGCAGAGACGGGGATTTTGGTGTTTCACCCCTCCACTTT. As protein: CTTSRDGDFGVSPLHF.

The chain links TRBV7-2 to TRBJ1-1; 7 bases map to TRBD1. There are 15 residues in the CDR3. The V segment lost 3 bases and the J segment 3 bases; nucleotides outside the gene matches: 7. Germline values: CDR1 SGHTA, CDR2 FQGNSA. The CDR3 sequence is CASSFIGTVDTEAFF. In nucleotides, the CDR3 is TGTGCCAGCAGCTTTATTGGGACAGTTGACACTGAAGCTTTCTTT.

The V and J genes are TRBV10-3 and TRBJ2-7, with TRBD2 identical over 12 bases. V gave up 6 bases and J gave up 2 bases; unmatched junction bases: 2. This CDR3 has 14 amino acids. The germline V gene encodes CDR1 ENHRY and CDR2 SYGVKD. Written as DNA, the CDR3 is TGTGCCATCAGCGGACTAGCGGGAACCTACGAGCAGTACTTC. It yields the protein CAISGLAGTYEQYF.

This chain uses TRBV25-1 with TRBJ2-7; maybe TRBD1 (6 bases). The V end was cut by 5 bases, the J end by 3 bases, with 14 bases between. The CDR3 is 14 amino acids. From germline, CDR1 is MGHDK and CDR2 SYGVNS. The CDR3 DNA reads as TGTGCCAGCAGTCTCAGGGAAGGGGGCTACGAGCAGTACTTC. Protein: CASSLREGGYEQYF.

This clone was counted between two and nine times. The V gene is TRBV7-9, the J gene TRBJ2-1; the D gene is possibly TRBD1 (6 bases). The CDR3 sequence is 12 residues long. Per the germline V gene, CDR1 is SEHNR and CDR2 is FQNEAQ (reference sequence). The V end was cut by 8 bases, the J end by 5 bases, with 10 bases between. CDR3 nucleotides: TGTGCCAGCCGGGACAACAACAATGAGCAGTTCTTC. Protein sequence: CASRDNNNEQFF.

CDR3 amino acids: CASSWAVGDSSDTQYF. As DNA, the CDR3 is TGCGCCAGCAGCTGGGCCGTAGGGGATTCTTCAGATACGCAGTATTTT. The V gene is TRBV5-1, the J gene TRBJ2-3, with D possibly TRBD1 on 5 matching bases. Germline values: CDR1 SGHRS, CDR2 YFSETQ. CDR3 size: 16 residues. The V gene lost 3 bases and the J gene lost 4 bases, with 18 bases spanning the gap.